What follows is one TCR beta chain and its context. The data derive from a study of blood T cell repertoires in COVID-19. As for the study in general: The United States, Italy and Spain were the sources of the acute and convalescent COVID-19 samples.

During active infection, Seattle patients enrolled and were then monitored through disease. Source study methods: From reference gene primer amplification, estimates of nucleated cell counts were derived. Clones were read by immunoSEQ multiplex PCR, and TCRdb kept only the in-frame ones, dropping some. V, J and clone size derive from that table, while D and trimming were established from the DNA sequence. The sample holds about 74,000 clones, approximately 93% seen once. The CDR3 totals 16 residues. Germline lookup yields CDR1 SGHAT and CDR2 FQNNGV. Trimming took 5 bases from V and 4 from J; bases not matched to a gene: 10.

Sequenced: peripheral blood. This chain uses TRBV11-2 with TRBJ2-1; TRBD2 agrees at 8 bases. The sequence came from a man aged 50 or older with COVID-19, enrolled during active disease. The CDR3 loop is CASSAPIAGTYNEQFF. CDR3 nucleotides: TGTGCCAGCAGCGCGCCCATAGCGGGGACTTACAATGAGCAGTTCTTC.